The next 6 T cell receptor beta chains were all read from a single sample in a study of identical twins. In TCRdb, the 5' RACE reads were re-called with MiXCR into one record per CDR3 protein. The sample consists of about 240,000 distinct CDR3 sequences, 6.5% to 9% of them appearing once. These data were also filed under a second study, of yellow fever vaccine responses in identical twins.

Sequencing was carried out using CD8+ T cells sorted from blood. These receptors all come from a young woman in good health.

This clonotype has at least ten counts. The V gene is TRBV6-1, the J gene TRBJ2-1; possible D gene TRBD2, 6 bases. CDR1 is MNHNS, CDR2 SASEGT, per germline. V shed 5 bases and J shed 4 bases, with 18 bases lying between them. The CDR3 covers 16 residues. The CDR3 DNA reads TGTGCCAGCAGTAGCCTGGAGGCGGGACTTTACAATGAGCAGTTCTTC. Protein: CASSSLEAGLYNEQFF.

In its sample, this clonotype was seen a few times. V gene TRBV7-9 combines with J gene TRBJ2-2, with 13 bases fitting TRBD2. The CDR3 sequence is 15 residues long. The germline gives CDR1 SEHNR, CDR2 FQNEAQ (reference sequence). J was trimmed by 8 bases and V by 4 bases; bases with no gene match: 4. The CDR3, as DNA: TGTGCCAGCAGCTGGGGGACTAGCGGGAATGGGGAGCTGTTTTTT. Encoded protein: CASSWGTSGNGELFF.

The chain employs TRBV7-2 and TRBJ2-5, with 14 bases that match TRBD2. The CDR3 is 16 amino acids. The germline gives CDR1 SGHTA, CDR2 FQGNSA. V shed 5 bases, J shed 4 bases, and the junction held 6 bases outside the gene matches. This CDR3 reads CASSPGLAGEIETQYF. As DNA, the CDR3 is TGTGCCAGCAGCCCGGGACTAGCGGGAGAAATAGAGACCCAGTACTTC.

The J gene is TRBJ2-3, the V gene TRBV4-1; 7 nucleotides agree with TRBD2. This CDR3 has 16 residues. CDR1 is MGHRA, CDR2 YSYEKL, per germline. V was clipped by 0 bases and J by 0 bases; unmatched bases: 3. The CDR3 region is CASSQELARSTDTQYF. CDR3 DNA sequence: TGCGCCAGCAGCCAAGAACTAGCGCGTAGCACAGATACGCAGTATTTT.

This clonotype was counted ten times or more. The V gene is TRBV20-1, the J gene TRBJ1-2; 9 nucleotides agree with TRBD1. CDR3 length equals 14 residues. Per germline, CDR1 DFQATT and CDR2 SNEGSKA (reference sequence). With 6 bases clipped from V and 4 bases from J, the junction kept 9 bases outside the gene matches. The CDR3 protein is CSANRGRASYGYTF. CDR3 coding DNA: TGCAGTGCAAACAGGGGGCGCGCCTCCTATGGCTACACCTTC.

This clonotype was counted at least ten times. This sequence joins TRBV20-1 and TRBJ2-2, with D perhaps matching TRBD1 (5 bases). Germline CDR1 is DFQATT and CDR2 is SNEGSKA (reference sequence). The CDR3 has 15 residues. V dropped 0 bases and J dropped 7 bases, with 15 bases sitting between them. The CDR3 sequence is CSARDPEQDVGELFF. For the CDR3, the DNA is TGCAGTGCTAGAGACCCGGAACAGGACGTCGGGGAGCTGTTTTTT.